This entry features one TCR beta chain sequence. Its antigen has not been determined. No base quality values were provided; no much bigger clone lies one nucleotide off. This record comes from a study of blood T cell repertoires in COVID-19 (dated by TCRdb to the early 2020s). Notes on the research overall: Samples covering the acute and convalescent phases of COVID-19 were provided by collaborators in the United States, Italy and Spain. Deeply sampled blood TCRbeta repertoires from subjects exposed to, actively infected with, or recovered from COVID-19 were included in the dataset. Where available, HLA class I and class II types were obtained from metadata supplied by the sample provider rather than from assay-based typing. Samples were obtained from the ongoing ImmuneRACE study (first 160 participants) and from about 1,300 subjects provided by 6 global collaborators. The prospective study material was composed of cDNA or gDNA derived from T cells, B-cell-depleted T cells, or PBMCs. Sample metadata almost always included a de-identified subject ID, COVID-19 status, age in years and sex. The repertoires were released in a freely available public database meant as a resource for research on the immune response to SARS-CoV-2.

Another Seattle source contributed samples from volunteer blood donors who had recovered from COVID-19. Each collaborating institution followed its own protocols to collect whole blood in K2EDTA tubes. For TCRbeta analysis, collaborators shipped samples as frozen whole blood, isolated PBMCs, or DNA extracted from either of those sample types. General findings and caveats noted by the study authors: The amount of clinical and demographic metadata varied by source and participant and was provided uncurated.

Taken from cysteine to phenylalanine, the CDR3 has 14 residues. Just CDR3 DNA is preserved here, 42 bases in frame from base 1. V is clipped by 0 bases and J by 8 bases, and the sequence between their germline boundaries is 14 bases long. From the germline V gene, CDR1 is SGHRS and CDR2 is YFSETQ. The immunoSEQ Assay, a bias-controlled multiplex PCR, was used to amplify TCRbeta CDR3 regions from genomic DNA. Per the source publication's procedure: Within the assay, amplification of reference gene primers was used to estimate how many nucleated cells each sample contained. Sequence reads were collapsed and filtered to measure the absolute abundance of every unique TCRbeta CDR3 rearrangement. Productive Simpson clonality was computed per sample as the square root of Simpson's diversity index over productive rearrangements. The source is immuneACCESS, and TCRdb retained only in-frame sequences with V and J called. Part of the clones is not carried over; for the studies checked, unresolved V genes explain less than half of this, and the remainder is unexplained. V, J and clone size reflect that table, while D and trimming were determined from the DNA. The sample includes about 350,000 clones, with around 90% observed a single time. Clones ranked in the top ten supply around 3.3% of the sample.

The chain couples TRBV5-1 to TRBJ1-2, with the D gene not confidently named. The sequence was obtained from a woman aged 18-35 years who had recovered from COVID-19. Sequenced material: peripheral blood. The CDR3 has the sequence CASSLGAGTGGYTF. The nucleotide sequence reads as follows: TGCGCCAGCAGCTTGGGTGCGGGAACTGGAGGCTACACCTTC.